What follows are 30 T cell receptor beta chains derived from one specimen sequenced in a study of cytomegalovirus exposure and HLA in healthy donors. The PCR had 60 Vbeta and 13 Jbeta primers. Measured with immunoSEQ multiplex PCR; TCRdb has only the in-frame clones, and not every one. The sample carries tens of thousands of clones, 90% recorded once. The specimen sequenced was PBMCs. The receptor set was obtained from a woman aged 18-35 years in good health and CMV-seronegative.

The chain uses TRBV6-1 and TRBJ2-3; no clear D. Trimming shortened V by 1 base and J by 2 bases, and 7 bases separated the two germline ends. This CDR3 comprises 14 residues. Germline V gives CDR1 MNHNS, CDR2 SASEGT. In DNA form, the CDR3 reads TGTGCCAGCAGTGAAGGTATCTACACAGATACGCAGTATTTT. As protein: CASSEGIYTDTQYF.

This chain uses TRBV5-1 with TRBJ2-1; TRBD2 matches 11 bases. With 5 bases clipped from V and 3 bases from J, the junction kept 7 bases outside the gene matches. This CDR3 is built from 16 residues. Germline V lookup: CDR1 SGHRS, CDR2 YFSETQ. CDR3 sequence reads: CASRFLAGGDYNEQFF. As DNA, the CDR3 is TGCGCCAGCAGATTTTTAGCGGGAGGGGACTACAATGAGCAGTTCTTC.

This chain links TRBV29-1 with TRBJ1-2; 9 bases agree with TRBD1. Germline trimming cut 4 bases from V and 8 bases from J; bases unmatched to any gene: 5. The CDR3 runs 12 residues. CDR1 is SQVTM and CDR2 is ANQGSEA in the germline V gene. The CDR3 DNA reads TGCAGCGTTGTACAGGGGGCTCGCGGCTACACCTTC. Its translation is CSVVQGARGYTF.

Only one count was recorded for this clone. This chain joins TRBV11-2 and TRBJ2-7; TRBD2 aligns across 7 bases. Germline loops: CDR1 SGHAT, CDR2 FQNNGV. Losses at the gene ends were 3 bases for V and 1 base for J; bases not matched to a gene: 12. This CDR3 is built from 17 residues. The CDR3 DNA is TGTGCCAGCAGCTTGGGGGTCAGGCGGGAGCCTTCCTACGAGCAGTACTTC. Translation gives CASSLGVRREPSYEQYF.

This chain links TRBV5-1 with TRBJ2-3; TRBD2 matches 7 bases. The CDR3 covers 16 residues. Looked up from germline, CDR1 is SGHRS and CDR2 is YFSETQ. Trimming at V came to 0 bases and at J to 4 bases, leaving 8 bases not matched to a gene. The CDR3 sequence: CASSLVAGVRPDTQYF. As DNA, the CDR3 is TGCGCCAGCAGCTTGGTCGCGGGAGTAAGACCAGATACGCAGTATTTT.

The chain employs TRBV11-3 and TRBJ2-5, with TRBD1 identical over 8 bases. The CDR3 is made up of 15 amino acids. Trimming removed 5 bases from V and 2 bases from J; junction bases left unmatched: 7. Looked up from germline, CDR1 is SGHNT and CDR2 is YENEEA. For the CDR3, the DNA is TGTGCCAGCAGCCCCCGGACAGGGAGTCAAGAGACCCAGTACTTC. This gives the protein CASSPRTGSQETQYF.

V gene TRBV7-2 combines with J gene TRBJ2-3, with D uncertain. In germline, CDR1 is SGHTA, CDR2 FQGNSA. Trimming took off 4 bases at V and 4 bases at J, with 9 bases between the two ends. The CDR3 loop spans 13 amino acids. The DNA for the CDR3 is TGTGCCAGCAGCTCCGACTCCCCAGATACGCAGTATTTT. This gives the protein CASSSDSPDTQYF.

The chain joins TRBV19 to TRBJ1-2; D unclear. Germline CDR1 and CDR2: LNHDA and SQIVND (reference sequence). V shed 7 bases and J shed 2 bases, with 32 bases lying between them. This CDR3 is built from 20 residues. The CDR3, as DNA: TGTGCCAGTACCCAACCCCCTCAACAAATCTCCTCCGCTTACAACTATGGCTACACCTTC. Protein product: CASTQPPQQISSAYNYGYTF.

CDR3 amino acids: CASSLAGARYSTDTQYF. CDR3 coding DNA: TGTGCCAGCAGCTTAGCGGGGGCACGCTATAGCACAGATACGCAGTATTTT. V and J are TRBV7-6 and TRBJ2-3; the D gene is possibly TRBD1 (6 bases). This CDR3 is 17 amino acids long. Germline values: CDR1 SGHVS, CDR2 FNYEAQ. V dropped 0 bases and J dropped 0 bases, with 13 bases sitting between them.

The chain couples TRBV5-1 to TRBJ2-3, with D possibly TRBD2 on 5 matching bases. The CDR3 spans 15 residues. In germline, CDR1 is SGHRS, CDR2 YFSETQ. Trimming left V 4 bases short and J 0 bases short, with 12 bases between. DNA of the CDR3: TGCGCCAGCAGCGCGCCTAGGGAGAGCACAGATACGCAGTATTTT. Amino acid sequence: CASSAPRESTDTQYF.

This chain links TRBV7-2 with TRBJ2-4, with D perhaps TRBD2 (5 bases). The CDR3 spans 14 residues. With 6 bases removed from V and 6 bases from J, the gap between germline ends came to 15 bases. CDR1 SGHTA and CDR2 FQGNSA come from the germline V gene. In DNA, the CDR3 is TGTGCCAGCAGTGTCACAGCGGAAGGAAACATTCAGTACTTC. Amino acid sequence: CASSVTAEGNIQYF.

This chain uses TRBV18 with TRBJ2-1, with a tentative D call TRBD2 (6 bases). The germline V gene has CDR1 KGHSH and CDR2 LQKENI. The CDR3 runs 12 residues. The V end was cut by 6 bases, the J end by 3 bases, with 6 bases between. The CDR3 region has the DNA TGTGCCAGCTCGCGGGGCTACAATGAGCAGTTCTTC. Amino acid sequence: CASSRGYNEQFF.

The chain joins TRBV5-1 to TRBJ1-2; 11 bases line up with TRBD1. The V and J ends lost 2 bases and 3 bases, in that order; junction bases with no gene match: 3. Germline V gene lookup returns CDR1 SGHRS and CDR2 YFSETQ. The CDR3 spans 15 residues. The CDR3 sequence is CASSLGDRGYYGYTF. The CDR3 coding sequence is TGCGCCAGCAGCTTAGGGGACAGGGGGTACTATGGCTACACCTTC.

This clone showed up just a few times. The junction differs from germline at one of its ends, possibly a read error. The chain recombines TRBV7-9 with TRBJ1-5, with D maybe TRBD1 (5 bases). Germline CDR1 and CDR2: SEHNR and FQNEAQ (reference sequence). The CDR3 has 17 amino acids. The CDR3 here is CSSSYEPQGTGNQPQHF. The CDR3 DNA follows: TGTTCCAGCAGCTACGAGCCCCAGGGTACGGGCAATCAGCCCCAGCATTTT.

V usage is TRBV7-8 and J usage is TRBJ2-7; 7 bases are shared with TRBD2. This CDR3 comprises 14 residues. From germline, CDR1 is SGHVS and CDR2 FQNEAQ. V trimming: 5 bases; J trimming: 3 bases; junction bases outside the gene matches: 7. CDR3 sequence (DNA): TGTGCCAGCAGCGCAAAGACTAGCTTCTACGAGCAGTACTTC. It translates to CASSAKTSFYEQYF.

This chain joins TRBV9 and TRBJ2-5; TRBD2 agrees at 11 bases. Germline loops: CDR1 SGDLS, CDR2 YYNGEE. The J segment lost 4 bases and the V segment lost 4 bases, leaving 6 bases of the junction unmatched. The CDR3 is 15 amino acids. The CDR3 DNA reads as TGTGCCAGCAGCAGACTAGCGGGGCTTTCAGAGACCCAGTACTTC. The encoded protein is CASSRLAGLSETQYF.

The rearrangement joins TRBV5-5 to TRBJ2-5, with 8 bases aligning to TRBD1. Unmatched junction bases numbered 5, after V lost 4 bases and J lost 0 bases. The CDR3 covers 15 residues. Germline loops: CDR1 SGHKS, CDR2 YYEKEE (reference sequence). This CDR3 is CASSKWTGNQETQYF. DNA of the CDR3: TGTGCCAGCAGCAAATGGACAGGGAACCAAGAGACCCAGTACTTC.

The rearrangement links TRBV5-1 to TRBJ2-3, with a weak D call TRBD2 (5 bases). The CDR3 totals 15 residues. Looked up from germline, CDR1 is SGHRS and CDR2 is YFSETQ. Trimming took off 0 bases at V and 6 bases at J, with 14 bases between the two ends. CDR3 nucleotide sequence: TGCGCCAGCAGCTTGGCGCGGGCGGAGTGGGATACGCAGTATTTT. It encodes CASSLARAEWDTQYF.

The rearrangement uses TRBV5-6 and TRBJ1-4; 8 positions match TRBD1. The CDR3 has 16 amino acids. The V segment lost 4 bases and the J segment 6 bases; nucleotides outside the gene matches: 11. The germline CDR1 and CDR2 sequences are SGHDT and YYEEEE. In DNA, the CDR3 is TGTGCCAGCAGCCCGTTGCGACAGGGGAGAGATGAAAAACTGTTTTTT. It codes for CASSPLRQGRDEKLFF.

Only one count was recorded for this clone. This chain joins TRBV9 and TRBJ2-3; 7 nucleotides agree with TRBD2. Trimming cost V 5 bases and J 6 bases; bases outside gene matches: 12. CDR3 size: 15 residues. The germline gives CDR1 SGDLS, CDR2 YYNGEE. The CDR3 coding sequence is TGTGCCAGCAGTGGGGGGGGGACGCGCAGTGATACGCAGTATTTT. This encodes CASSGGGTRSDTQYF.

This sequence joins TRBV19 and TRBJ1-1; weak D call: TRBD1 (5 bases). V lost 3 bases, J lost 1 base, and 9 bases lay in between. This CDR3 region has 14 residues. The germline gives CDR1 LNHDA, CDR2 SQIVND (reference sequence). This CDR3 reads CASSIRQGNTEAFF. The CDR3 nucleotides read TGTGCCAGTAGTATTCGGCAGGGGAACACTGAAGCTTTCTTT.

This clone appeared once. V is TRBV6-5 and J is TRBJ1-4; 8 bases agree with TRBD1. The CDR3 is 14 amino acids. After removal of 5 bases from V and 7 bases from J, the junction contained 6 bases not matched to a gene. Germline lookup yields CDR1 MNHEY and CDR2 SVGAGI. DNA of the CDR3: TGTGCCAGCAGTCCTGACAGGGGTGCTGAAAAACTGTTTTTT. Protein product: CASSPDRGAEKLFF.

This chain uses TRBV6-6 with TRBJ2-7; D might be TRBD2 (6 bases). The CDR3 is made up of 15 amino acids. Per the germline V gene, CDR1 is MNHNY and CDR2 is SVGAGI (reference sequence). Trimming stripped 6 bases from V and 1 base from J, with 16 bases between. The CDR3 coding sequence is TGTGCCAGCAGCATAAGCGGGCTTAGTTCCTACGAGCAGTACTTC. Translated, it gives CASSISGLSSYEQYF.

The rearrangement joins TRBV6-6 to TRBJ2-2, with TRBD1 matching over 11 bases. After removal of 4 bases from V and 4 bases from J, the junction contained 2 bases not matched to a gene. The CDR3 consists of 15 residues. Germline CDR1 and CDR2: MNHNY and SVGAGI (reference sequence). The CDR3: CASSSGTGGTGELFF. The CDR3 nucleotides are TGTGCCAGCAGTTCGGGGACAGGGGGCACCGGGGAGCTGTTTTTT.

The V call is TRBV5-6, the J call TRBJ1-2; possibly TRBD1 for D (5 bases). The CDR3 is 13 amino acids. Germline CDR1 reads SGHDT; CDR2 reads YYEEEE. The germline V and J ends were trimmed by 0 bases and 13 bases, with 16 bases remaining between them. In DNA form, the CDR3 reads TGTGCCAGCAGCTTGGGAGGGCTGGAGGGACTCACCTTC. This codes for CASSLGGLEGLTF.

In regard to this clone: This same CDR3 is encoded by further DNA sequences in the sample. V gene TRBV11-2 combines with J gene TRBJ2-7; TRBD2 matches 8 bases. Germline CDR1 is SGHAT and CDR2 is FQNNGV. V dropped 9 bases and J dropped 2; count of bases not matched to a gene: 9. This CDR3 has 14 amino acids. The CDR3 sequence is CASSPGTRAYEQYF. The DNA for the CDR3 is TGTGCCAGTAGCCCCGGGACTAGAGCCTACGAGCAGTACTTC. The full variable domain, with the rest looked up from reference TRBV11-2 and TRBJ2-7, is EAGVAQSPRYKIIEKRQSVAFWCNPISGHATLYWYQQILGQGPKLLIQFQNNGVVDDSQLPKDRFSAERLKGVDSTLKIQPAKLEDSAVYLCASSPGTRAYEQYFGPGTRLTVT.

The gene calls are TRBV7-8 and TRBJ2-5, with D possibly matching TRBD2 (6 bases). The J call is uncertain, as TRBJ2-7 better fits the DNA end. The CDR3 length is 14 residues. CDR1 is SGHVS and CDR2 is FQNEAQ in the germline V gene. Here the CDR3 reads CASSLKVSGDEQYF. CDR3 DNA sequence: TGTGCCAGCAGCCTAAAAGTCTCGGGGGACGAGCAGTACTTC.

DNA for the CDR3: TGTGCCACCAGCAGAGATCAGCTGGGGGGTTCTTCTGAAGCTTTCTTT. It specifies CATSRDQLGGSSEAFF. The V and J genes are TRBV15 and TRBJ1-1, with a tentative D call TRBD1 (5 bases). This CDR3 region has 16 residues. V was shortened by 0 bases and J by 6 bases, with 17 bases between the two germline ends. Per germline, CDR1 LNHNV and CDR2 YYDKDF (reference sequence). The variable domain in full, completed from reference TRBV15 and TRBJ1-1, reads DAMVIQNPRYQVTQFGKPVTLSCSQTLNHNVMYWYQQKSSQAPKLLFHYYDKDFNNEADTPDNFQSRRPNTSFCFLDIRSPGLGDTAMYLCATSRDQLGGSSEAFFGQGTRLTVV.

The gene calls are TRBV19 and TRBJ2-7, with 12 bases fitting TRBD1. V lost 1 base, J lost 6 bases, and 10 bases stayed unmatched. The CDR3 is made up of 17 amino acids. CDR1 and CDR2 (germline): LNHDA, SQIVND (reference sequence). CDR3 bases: TGTGCCAGTAGTATAGTTCTAATCCGGGACAGGGGGCTCGAGCAGTACTTC. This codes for CASSIVLIRDRGLEQYF.

The CDR3 DNA reads TGTGCCAGCAGTTTATCGTGGCAGGGGTCCGCGACCCAGTACTTC. Encoded protein: CASSLSWQGSATQYF. This chain joins TRBV27 and TRBJ2-5; D might be TRBD1 (6 bases). The length of the CDR3 is 15 residues. CDR1 MNHEY and CDR2 SMNVEV come from the germline V gene (reference sequence). Trimming left V 0 bases short and J 7 bases short, with 15 bases between.